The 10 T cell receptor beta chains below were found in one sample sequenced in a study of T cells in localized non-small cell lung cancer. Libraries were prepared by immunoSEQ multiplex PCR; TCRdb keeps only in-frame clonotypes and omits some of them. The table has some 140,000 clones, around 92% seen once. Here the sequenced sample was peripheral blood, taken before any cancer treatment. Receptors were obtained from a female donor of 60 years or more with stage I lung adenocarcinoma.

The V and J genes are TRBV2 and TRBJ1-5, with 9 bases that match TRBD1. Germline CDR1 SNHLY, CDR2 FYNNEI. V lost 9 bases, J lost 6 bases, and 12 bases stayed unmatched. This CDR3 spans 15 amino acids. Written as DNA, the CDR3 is TGTGCCAGTACGCCCGGGACAGGGAAAGGTCAGCCCCAGCATTTT. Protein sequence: CASTPGTGKGQPQHF. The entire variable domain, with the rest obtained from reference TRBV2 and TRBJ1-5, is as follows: EPEVTQTPSHQVTQMGQEVILRCVPISNHLYFYWYRQILGQKVEFLVSFYNNEISEKSEIFDDQFSVERPDGSNFTLKIRSTKLEDSAMYFCASTPGTGKGQPQHFGDGTRLSIL.

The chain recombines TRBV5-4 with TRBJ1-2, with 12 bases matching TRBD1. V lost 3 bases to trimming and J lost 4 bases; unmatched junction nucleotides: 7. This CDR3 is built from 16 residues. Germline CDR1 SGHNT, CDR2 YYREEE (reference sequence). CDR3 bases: TGTGCCAGCAGCTCCATTGGGACAGGGGGCAGCTATGGCTACACCTTC. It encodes CASSSIGTGGSYGYTF.

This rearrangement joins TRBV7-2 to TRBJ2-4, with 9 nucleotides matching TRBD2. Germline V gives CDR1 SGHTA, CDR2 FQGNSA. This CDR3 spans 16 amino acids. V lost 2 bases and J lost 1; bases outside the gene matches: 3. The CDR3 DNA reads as TGTGCCAGCAGCTTACTGAGCGGGAGGGCCAAAAACATTCAGTACTTC. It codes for CASSLLSGRAKNIQYF.

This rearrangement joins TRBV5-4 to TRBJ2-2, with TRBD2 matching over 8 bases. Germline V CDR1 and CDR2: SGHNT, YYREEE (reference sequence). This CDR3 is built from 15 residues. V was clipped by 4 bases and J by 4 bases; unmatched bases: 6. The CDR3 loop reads CASSTGTRGTGELFF. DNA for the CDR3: TGTGCCAGCAGCACCGGGACTAGGGGCACCGGGGAGCTGTTTTTT.

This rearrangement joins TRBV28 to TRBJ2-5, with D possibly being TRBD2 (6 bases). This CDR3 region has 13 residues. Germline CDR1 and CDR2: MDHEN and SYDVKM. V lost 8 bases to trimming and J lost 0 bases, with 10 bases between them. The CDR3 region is CASGREYQETQYF. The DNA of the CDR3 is TGTGCCAGCGGGCGGGAATACCAAGAGACCCAGTACTTC.

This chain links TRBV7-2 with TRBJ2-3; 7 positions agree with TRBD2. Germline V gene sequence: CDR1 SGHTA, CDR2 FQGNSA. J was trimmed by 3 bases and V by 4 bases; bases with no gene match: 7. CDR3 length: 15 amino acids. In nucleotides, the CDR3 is TGTGCCAGCAGCTCCGATGGCGGGAGTACAGATACGCAGTATTTT. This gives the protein CASSSDGGSTDTQYF.

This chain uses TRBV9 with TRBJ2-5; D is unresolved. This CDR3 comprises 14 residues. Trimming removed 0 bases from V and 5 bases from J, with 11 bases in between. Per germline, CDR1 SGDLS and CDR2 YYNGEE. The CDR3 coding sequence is TGTGCCAGCAGCGTAGGAATTCGGGCGGAGACCCAGTACTTC. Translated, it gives CASSVGIRAETQYF.

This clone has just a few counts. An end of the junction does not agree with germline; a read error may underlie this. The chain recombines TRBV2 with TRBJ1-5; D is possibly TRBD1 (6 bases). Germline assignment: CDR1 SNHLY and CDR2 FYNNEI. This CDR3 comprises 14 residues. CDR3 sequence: CASSDGGGYQPQHF. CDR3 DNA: TGTGCCAGCAGTGATGGGGGGGGCTATCAACCCCAGCATTTT.

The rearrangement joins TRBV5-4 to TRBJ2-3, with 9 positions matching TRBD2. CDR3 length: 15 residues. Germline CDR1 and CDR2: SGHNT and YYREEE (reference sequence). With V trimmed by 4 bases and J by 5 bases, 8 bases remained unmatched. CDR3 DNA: TGTGCCAGCAGCAGGGGACTAGCTGGGGGAGATACGCAGTATTTT. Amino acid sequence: CASSRGLAGGDTQYF.

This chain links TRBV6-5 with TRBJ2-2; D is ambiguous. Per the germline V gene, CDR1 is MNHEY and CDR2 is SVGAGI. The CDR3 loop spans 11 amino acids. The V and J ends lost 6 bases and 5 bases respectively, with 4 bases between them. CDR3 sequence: CASRTTGELFF. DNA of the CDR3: TGTGCCAGCAGGACGACCGGGGAGCTGTTTTTT.